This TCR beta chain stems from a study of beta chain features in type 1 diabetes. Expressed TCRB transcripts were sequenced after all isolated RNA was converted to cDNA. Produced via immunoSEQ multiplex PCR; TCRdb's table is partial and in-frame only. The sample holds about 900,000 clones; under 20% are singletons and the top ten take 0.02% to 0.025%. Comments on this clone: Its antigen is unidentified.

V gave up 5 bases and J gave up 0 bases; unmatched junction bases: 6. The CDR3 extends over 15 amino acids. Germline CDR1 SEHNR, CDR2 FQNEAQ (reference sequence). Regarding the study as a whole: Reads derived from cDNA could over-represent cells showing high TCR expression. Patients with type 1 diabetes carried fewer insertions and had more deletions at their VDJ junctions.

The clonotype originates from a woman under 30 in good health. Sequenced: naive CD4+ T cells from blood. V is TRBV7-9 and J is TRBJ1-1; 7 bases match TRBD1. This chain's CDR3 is CASSGPGQMNTEAFF. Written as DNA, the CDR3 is TGTGCCAGCAGCGGGCCGGGACAGATGAACACTGAAGCTTTCTTT.